This passage covers 27 T cell receptor beta chains from one sample sequenced in a study of cytomegalovirus exposure and HLA in healthy donors (dated by TCRdb to about 2017). Libraries were made using the immunoSEQ multiplex PCR assay. A mixture of 60 forward primers for TCR Vbeta segments and 13 reverse primers for TCR Jbeta segments was used in the multiplex PCR. Drawn from immuneACCESS, this table holds only the in-frame rearrangements with V and J called that TCRdb kept. Clones are partly lost; checked studies trace under half to an unresolved V gene and leave the rest unexplained. The sample has some 110,000 clones on record, 60% to 80% of them singletons. Roughly 3.2% of the sample lies in the top ten. Sequenced: PBMCs. These receptors originate from a man aged 30-40 years in good health and CMV-seronegative.

The chain recombines TRBV16 with TRBJ1-2; D possibly corresponds to TRBD1 (5 bases). Germline V CDR1 and CDR2: KGHSY, FQNENV. Between the trimmed V and J ends, which lost 0 bases and 11 bases, there was a span of 10 bases. The CDR3 spans 12 residues. CDR3 sequence (DNA): TGTGCCAGCAGCCAATCCCGCAGGGCGTACACCTTC. Residues: CASSQSRRAYTF.

The chain combines TRBV5-1 with TRBJ2-7; 8 bases line up with TRBD1. The germline gives CDR1 SGHRS, CDR2 YFSETQ. There are 14 residues in the CDR3. V lost 4 bases to trimming and J lost 2 bases; unmatched junction nucleotides: 5. CDR3 residues: CASSQGQGTYEQYF. For the CDR3, the DNA is TGCGCCAGCAGCCAAGGACAGGGAACCTACGAGCAGTACTTC.

This clone was counted between two and nine times. This chain uses TRBV5-4 with TRBJ2-1, with a possible D match to TRBD1 (6 bases). Trimming pared 0 bases from V and 7 bases from J, leaving 11 bases between. Germline CDR1 is SGHNT and CDR2 is YYREEE (reference sequence). The CDR3 is 14 residues long. The CDR3 protein is CASSLVAGENEQFF. The CDR3 region has the DNA TGTGCCAGCAGCTTGGTGGCAGGGGAGAATGAGCAGTTCTTC.

The CDR3 DNA reads as TGTGCCAGCAGCCGAAACTCCGGGACAGGGACATCTCAGCCCCAGCATTTT. Protein product: CASSRNSGTGTSQPQHF. The rearrangement uses TRBV4-2 and TRBJ1-5, with TRBD1 matching 9 bases. The V gene's germline CDR1 is LGHNA and CDR2 YNFKEQ. V shed 4 bases and J 6 bases; nucleotides not matched to a gene: 13. The CDR3 sequence is 17 residues long.

Only one count was recorded for this clone. The chain employs TRBV19 and TRBJ2-6; 15 positions agree with TRBD2. The CDR3 contains 19 residues. Unmatched junction bases numbered 8, after V lost 4 bases and J lost 4 bases. Germline values: CDR1 LNHDA, CDR2 SQIVND (reference sequence). The CDR3 coding sequence is TGTGCCAGTAGTAAAACCGGACTAGCGGGAGGGCAAGGGGCCAACGTCCTGACTTTC. Translated: CASSKTGLAGGQGANVLTF.

V is TRBV28 and J is TRBJ2-7; 8 positions agree with TRBD1. The CDR3 sequence is 15 residues long. The V segment lost 5 bases and the J segment 2 bases; nucleotides outside the gene matches: 8. Germline loops: CDR1 MDHEN, CDR2 SYDVKM. The CDR3 DNA reads TGTGCCAGCAGTGGGTGGACAGGGAGTACCTACGAGCAGTACTTC. Amino acids: CASSGWTGSTYEQYF.

The chain links TRBV19 to TRBJ2-7; D might be TRBD2 (6 bases). The ends were cut back, 4 bases at V and 2 bases at J, with 15 bases in the middle. CDR1 and CDR2 (germline): LNHDA, SQIVND (reference sequence). The CDR3 covers 15 residues. Here the CDR3 reads CASSKSGLVTYEQYF. DNA for the CDR3: TGTGCCAGTAGTAAATCGGGACTGGTGACCTACGAGCAGTACTTC.

Turning to this clone: The junction departs from germline at one end; a sequencing error may be responsible. This rearrangement joins TRBV7-9 to TRBJ2-4; TRBD1 matches at 7 bases. The CDR3 has 14 amino acids. Germline V lookup: CDR1 SEHNR, CDR2 FQNEAQ (reference sequence). The CDR3 protein is CASSLGQGKNSQYF. CDR3 nucleotides: TGTGCCAGCAGCTTAGGACAGGGTAAAAACAGTCAGTACTTC. Looking up the rest from reference TRBV7-9 and TRBJ2-4 gives the full variable domain: DTGVSQNPRHKITKRGQNVTFRCDPISEHNRLYWYRQTLGQGPEFLTYFQNEAQLEKSRLLSDRFSAERPKGSFSTLEIQRTEQGDSAMYLCASSLGQGKNSQYFGAGTRLSVL.

This clone occurred a few times. The V gene is TRBV5-4, the J gene TRBJ2-2; weak D call: TRBD2 (6 bases). Germline CDR1 is SGHNT and CDR2 is YYREEE (reference sequence). V dropped 4 bases and J dropped 3 bases, with 10 bases sitting between them. The CDR3 length is 14 residues. CDR3: CASSQGLDTGELFF. For the CDR3, the DNA is TGTGCCAGCAGCCAGGGACTCGACACCGGGGAGCTGTTTTTT.

The chain employs TRBV5-1 and TRBJ2-5; TRBD1 matches 9 bases. CDR1 SGHRS and CDR2 YFSETQ come from the germline V gene. After removal of 1 base from V and 3 bases from J, the junction contained 4 bases not matched to a gene. There are 15 residues in the CDR3. The CDR3 DNA sequence: TGCGCCAGCAGCTTGTTTGGACAGGGGAAAGAGACCCAGTACTTC. This sequence encodes CASSLFGQGKETQYF.

This sequence joins TRBV5-6 and TRBJ1-2; 8 bases fit TRBD1. This CDR3 is 18 amino acids long. V trimming: 0 bases; J trimming: 1 base; junction bases outside the gene matches: 11. Germline CDR1 and CDR2: SGHDT and YYEEEE. The CDR3 region is CASSLAGTGLLVNYGYTF. CDR3 bases: TGTGCCAGCAGCTTGGCTGGGACAGGCTTATTAGTTAACTATGGCTACACCTTC.

J is TRBJ2-3 and V is TRBV7-2, with TRBD2 identical over 13 bases. Germline values: CDR1 SGHTA, CDR2 FQGNSA. Trimming cost V 4 bases and J 3 bases; bases outside gene matches: 4. The CDR3 length is 16 residues. CDR3 amino acids: CASSSRLAGGTDTQYF. The CDR3 DNA follows: TGTGCCAGCAGCTCCCGACTAGCGGGAGGAACAGATACGCAGTATTTT. The full variable domain, its missing parts supplied by reference TRBV7-2 and TRBJ2-3, is GAGVSQSPSNKVTEKGKDVELRCDPISGHTALYWYRQSLGQGLEFLIYFQGNSAPDKSGLPSDRFSAERTGGSVSTLTIQRTQQEDSAVYLCASSSRLAGGTDTQYFGPGTRLTVL.

V gene TRBV6-6 combines with J gene TRBJ2-2; TRBD1 agrees at 8 bases. Trimming removed 8 bases from V and 4 bases from J; junction bases left unmatched: 9. The CDR3 has 15 amino acids. CDR1 is MNHNY, CDR2 SVGAGI, per germline (reference sequence). Here the CDR3 DNA reads TGTGCCAGCGGAGGACCGGACAGGGTCACCGGGGAGCTGTTTTTT. It yields the protein CASGGPDRVTGELFF.

The chain couples TRBV5-1 to TRBJ2-5; TRBD1 is a possible D gene (5 bases). The CDR3 is 15 amino acids. Per germline, CDR1 SGHRS and CDR2 YFSETQ. V was cut by 1 base and J by 1 base, with 11 bases left in between. CDR3 sequence: CASSLKGNSQETQYF. The CDR3, as DNA: TGCGCCAGCAGCTTGAAGGGGAACAGCCAAGAGACCCAGTACTTC.

The CDR3: CASSSVRGSSAIVTF. CDR3 nucleotide sequence: TGTGCCAGCAGCTCGGTACGAGGATCCTCCGCAATTGTCACCTTC. V usage is TRBV11-2 and J usage is TRBJ1-2; D not certain. CDR3 size: 15 residues. The germline V gene has CDR1 SGHAT and CDR2 FQNNGV. V dropped 4 bases and J dropped 13 bases, with 25 bases sitting between them. The whole variable domain, filled in from reference TRBV11-2 and TRBJ1-2, reads EAGVAQSPRYKIIEKRQSVAFWCNPISGHATLYWYQQILGQGPKLLIQFQNNGVVDDSQLPKDRFSAERLKGVDSTLKIQPAKLEDSAVYLCASSSVRGSSAIVTFGSGTRLTVV.

This clone was seen more than once but under ten times. The V gene is TRBV19, the J gene TRBJ2-3, with D tentatively TRBD1 (5 bases). Germline assignment: CDR1 LNHDA and CDR2 SQIVND (reference sequence). The V end was cut by 7 bases, the J end by 1 base, with 15 bases between. The CDR3 covers 15 residues. The CDR3, as DNA: TGTGCCAGTAATTGGGGCGGAGAGGGCACAGATACGCAGTATTTT. Translating it yields CASNWGGEGTDTQYF.

The DNA of the CDR3 is TGTGCCAGCAGCTTAGGGGGCGGGAGGGCCCTCGATGAGCAGTTCTTC. Its protein is CASSLGGGRALDEQFF. The gene calls are TRBV7-6 and TRBJ2-1; 9 bases are a match to TRBD2. This CDR3 has 16 amino acids. Germline V gene data show CDR1 as SGHVS and CDR2 as FNYEAQ. Germline trimming cut 1 base from V and 8 bases from J; bases unmatched to any gene: 9.

This rearrangement joins TRBV7-2 to TRBJ2-7; no firm D call. The CDR3 extends over 13 amino acids. In germline, CDR1 is SGHTA, CDR2 FQGNSA. V was cut by 7 bases and J by 9 bases, with 19 bases left in between. The CDR3 region is CASTLLPLEGQYF. CDR3 in DNA: TGTGCCAGCACCCTACTACCCCTAGAAGGGCAGTACTTC.

This chain connects TRBV7-9 to TRBJ2-1; TRBD2 aligns across 13 bases. Germline V gene data show CDR1 as SEHNR and CDR2 as FQNEAQ (reference sequence). The CDR3 sequence is 16 residues long. V was pared by 5 bases and J by 8 bases, with 9 bases of the junction left unmatched. The CDR3 region is CASSTRGTSGIDEQFF. The CDR3 region has the DNA TGTGCCAGCAGCACGAGAGGGACTAGCGGGATTGATGAGCAGTTCTTC.

The chain is built from TRBV2 and TRBJ1-5; 8 nucleotides line up with TRBD1. Trimming removed 6 bases from V and 5 bases from J; junction bases left unmatched: 9. The CDR3 totals 15 residues. The germline CDR1 and CDR2 sequences are SNHLY and FYNNEI. The DNA of the CDR3 is TGTGCCAGCAGGCTCTGGCAGGGGGCGGATCAGCCCCAGCATTTT. Its translation: CASRLWQGADQPQHF.

This clone has only a few counts. The rearrangement uses TRBV5-5 and TRBJ1-5; 7 nucleotides align to TRBD1. The CDR3 has 16 amino acids. The germline V gene encodes CDR1 SGHKS and CDR2 YYEKEE (reference sequence). The V segment lost 4 bases and the J segment 3 bases; nucleotides outside the gene matches: 10. The CDR3 region is CASSPGQGGLNQPQHF. The CDR3 bases are TGTGCCAGCAGCCCGGGGCAGGGGGGCCTCAATCAGCCCCAGCATTTT.

As regards this clone: Other nucleotide sequences in the sample specify the same CDR3. The rearrangement links TRBV15 to TRBJ2-1, with 10 bases lining up with TRBD1. This CDR3 contains 18 residues. From germline, CDR1 is LNHNV and CDR2 YYDKDF (reference sequence). V lost 0 bases to trimming and J lost 7 bases; unmatched junction nucleotides: 12. The DNA for the CDR3 is TGTGCCACCAGCAGAGATTTTAGGCGGGACAGGGGTAGGAATGAGCAGTTCTTC. Protein product: CATSRDFRRDRGRNEQFF.

The table lists this clone with a few counts. As DNA, the CDR3 is TGTGCCAGCAGCTTGGTCGGACTAGCGGGAGTTGTCAATGAGCAGTTCTTC. Encoded protein: CASSLVGLAGVVNEQFF. The V and J genes are TRBV5-4 and TRBJ2-1, with 13 bases lining up with TRBD2. J gave up 6 bases and V 0 bases, and 6 bases lay outside the gene matches. This CDR3 is 17 amino acids long. Germline CDR1 SGHNT, CDR2 YYREEE (reference sequence).

Of note for this clone: At one boundary the junction diverges from the germline segment, which might be a read error. This rearrangement joins TRBV7-9 to TRBJ2-2; tentatively, D is TRBD2 (7 bases). The CDR3 has 16 residues. Germline values: CDR1 SEHNR, CDR2 FQNEAQ (reference sequence). CDR3 in amino acids: CSSSPQRGAGTGELFF. DNA for the CDR3: TGTTCCAGCAGCCCCCAACGGGGGGCGGGCACCGGGGAGCTGTTTTTT.

In this sample, this clone turned up a few times. CDR3 residues: CASSPGQSQETQYF. The CDR3 bases are TGTGCCAGCAGCCCCGGACAGTCCCAAGAGACCCAGTACTTC. V and J are TRBV5-5 and TRBJ2-5, with D possibly TRBD1 on 6 matching bases. CDR3 size: 14 residues. The V gene's germline CDR1 is SGHKS and CDR2 YYEKEE (reference sequence). V dropped 4 bases and J dropped 1 base, with 11 bases sitting between them.

This clone was seen only a few times. The rearrangement uses TRBV9 and TRBJ2-3; 10 bases are a match to TRBD1. V was clipped by 4 bases and J by 4 bases; unmatched bases: 9. This CDR3 region has 16 residues. Germline CDR1 is SGDLS and CDR2 is YYNGEE. CDR3 sequence (DNA): TGTGCCAGCAGCCCCCGGACAGGGGGGGGGTCAGATACGCAGTATTTT. It specifies CASSPRTGGGSDTQYF.

V usage is TRBV19 and J usage is TRBJ2-1; D gene uncertain. The germline V gene has CDR1 LNHDA and CDR2 SQIVND (reference sequence). This CDR3 spans 15 amino acids. The V gene lost 5 bases and the J gene lost 0 bases, with 11 bases spanning the gap. CDR3 region: CASSLLVSSYNEQFF. The CDR3 DNA reads as TGTGCCAGTAGTTTATTAGTGAGCTCCTACAATGAGCAGTTCTTC.